A single sample is the source of the 27 T cell receptor beta chains below, sequenced in a study of T-cell memory formation after mild COVID-19. MiXCR was run by TCRdb on the 5' RACE reads, yielding one entry per CDR3 protein. In the table there are a few hundred thousand distinct CDR3 sequences, 24% of which are singletons. The material sequenced was PBMCs or a T cell subset sorted from them (not recorded which). The source is an adult woman who had mild COVID-19 (a few samples of this study predate the infection). Cell type and time point are not known.

In its sample, this clonotype was seen a few times. The chain links TRBV20-1 to TRBJ2-7, with TRBD1 matching over 10 bases. The CDR3 length is 14 residues. Germline V gene data show CDR1 as DFQATT and CDR2 as SNEGSKA (reference sequence). V shed 5 bases and J 4 bases; nucleotides not matched to a gene: 8. The CDR3 sequence is CSAGSGTGEYEQYF. DNA of the CDR3: TGCAGTGCTGGCTCCGGGACAGGGGAGTACGAGCAGTACTTC.

The chain uses TRBV6-5 and TRBJ2-1, with a tentative D call TRBD2 (5 bases). This CDR3 contains 15 residues. Germline V gene sequence: CDR1 MNHEY, CDR2 SVGAGI. The ends were cut back, 1 base at V and 4 bases at J, with 11 bases in the middle. CDR3 amino acids: CASSYLAGSYNEQFF. In nucleotides, the CDR3 is TGTGCCAGCAGTTACTTGGCGGGCTCTTACAATGAGCAGTTCTTC.

J is TRBJ1-6 and V is TRBV20-1; 9 positions match TRBD1. The CDR3 is 15 residues long. V lost 5 bases, J lost 9 bases, and 11 bases stayed unmatched. The germline gives CDR1 DFQATT, CDR2 SNEGSKA (reference sequence). The CDR3 loop reads CSAESPGQGGSPLHF. The DNA of the CDR3 is TGCAGTGCTGAAAGTCCGGGACAGGGTGGTTCACCCCTCCACTTT.

This sequence joins TRBV20-1 and TRBJ2-7, with TRBD1 as a possible D gene (6 bases). This CDR3 is built from 15 residues. Deletions cut 5 bases from V and 0 bases from J, with 17 bases between. CDR1 is DFQATT, CDR2 SNEGSKA, per germline (reference sequence). As DNA, the CDR3 is TGCAGTGCTTTCAACCCGGGACACAGCTCCTACGAGCAGTACTTC. This gives the protein CSAFNPGHSSYEQYF.

The rearrangement uses TRBV24-1 and TRBJ1-2; 10 positions match TRBD1. Trimming removed 9 bases from V and 6 bases from J; junction bases left unmatched: 6. The CDR3 covers 13 residues. Germline V lookup: CDR1 KGHDR, CDR2 SFDVKD. This CDR3 is CATGGTGEDGYTF. DNA of the CDR3: TGTGCCACCGGCGGGACAGGGGAAGATGGCTACACCTTC.

The chain combines TRBV12-3 or TRBV12-4 with TRBJ1-1; no clear D gene. Trimming removed 3 bases at V and 7 bases at J, with 18 bases between. The CDR3 is 15 residues long. CDR3 coding DNA: TGTGCCAGCAGTTTCGACACCCCCCTGCTCCATGAAGCTTTCTTT. This sequence encodes CASSFDTPLLHEAFF.

On this clonotype: Since a much larger clone is just one base distant, this may be a read error. This chain uses TRBV5-1 with TRBJ1-2, with D possibly matching TRBD1 (5 bases). The CDR3 runs 11 residues. Germline CDR1 is SGHRS and CDR2 is YFSETQ. For the CDR3, the DNA is TGCGACAGCAGCTTGAGGGGTGGCTACACCTTC. Its translation: CDSSLRGGYTF.

This chain links TRBV5-1 with TRBJ2-6, with D perhaps matching TRBD1 (6 bases). V was cut by 6 bases and J by 4 bases, with 17 bases left in between. CDR1 and CDR2 (germline): SGHRS, YFSETQ. The CDR3 consists of 16 residues. The CDR3 DNA follows: TGCGCCAGCACCCCCGGCAGGGGCCTGGGGGCCAACGTCCTGACTTTC. Translation gives CASTPGRGLGANVLTF. The entire variable domain, with the rest obtained from reference TRBV5-1 and TRBJ2-6, is as follows: KAGVTQTPRYLIKTRGQQVTLSCSPISGHRSVSWYQQTPGQGLQFLFEYFSETQRNKGNFPGRFSGRQFSNSRSEMNVSTLELGDSALYLCASTPGRGLGANVLTFGAGSRLTVL.

The chain carries TRBV12-3 or TRBV12-4 and TRBJ2-1; D is possibly TRBD1 or TRBD2 (5 bases each). The CDR3 has 14 amino acids. The V and J ends lost 7 bases and 10 bases respectively, with 20 bases between them. The CDR3 DNA reads as TGTGCCAGCATCTCCGGGACCTCTAATTGGGAGCAGTTCTTC. It translates to CASISGTSNWEQFF.

The V gene is TRBV19, the J gene TRBJ1-1; no definite D call. With 3 bases removed from V and 2 bases from J, the gap between germline ends came to 10 bases. The CDR3 is 14 residues long. Looked up from germline, CDR1 is LNHDA and CDR2 is SQIVND (reference sequence). The CDR3 nucleotides read TGTGCCAGTAGTATTCTTAAGGGTAACACTGAAGCTTTCTTT. Protein: CASSILKGNTEAFF.

Only a few counts were recorded for this clonotype. This rearrangement joins TRBV3-1 to TRBJ2-7; D remains unclear. The length of the CDR3 is 14 residues. Trimming left V 1 base short and J 3 bases short, with 10 bases between. Germline V lookup: CDR1 LGHDT, CDR2 YNNKEL (reference sequence). The CDR3 sequence: CASSQGKGGYEQYF. The CDR3, as DNA: TGTGCCAGCAGCCAAGGCAAGGGCGGCTACGAGCAGTACTTC.

V gene TRBV7-2 combines with J gene TRBJ1-5, with 9 bases that match TRBD1. In germline, CDR1 is SGHTA, CDR2 FQGNSA. V was clipped by 5 bases and J by 8 bases; unmatched bases: 7. The CDR3 is 14 residues long. The CDR3 loop is CASSTGTGSEPQHF. CDR3 DNA: TGTGCCAGCAGCACTGGGACAGGGAGTGAGCCCCAGCATTTT.

This chain uses TRBV18 with TRBJ2-1; weak D call: TRBD2 (5 bases). With 3 bases removed from V and 7 bases from J, the gap between germline ends came to 19 bases. The CDR3 contains 16 residues. Germline V gene lookup returns CDR1 KGHSH and CDR2 LQKENI. CDR3 coding DNA: TGTGCCAGCTCACCTAAACTAGTTGCTAATGGGAATGAGCAGTTCTTC. The encoded protein is CASSPKLVANGNEQFF.

This clonotype was observed many times. Sequence at one end of the junction differs from germline and may be a read error. The chain couples TRBV5-1 to TRBJ2-1, with D tentatively TRBD1 (5 bases). The CDR3 spans 13 residues. The germline V gene encodes CDR1 SGHRS and CDR2 YFSETQ. The CDR3 nucleotides are TGTGCCAGCAGCTTAGACAGCTACAATGAGCAGTTCTTC. It is translated as CASSLDSYNEQFF.

The V gene is TRBV7-3, the J gene TRBJ2-1; 10 positions match TRBD1. Trimming at V came to 2 bases and at J to 2 bases, leaving 3 bases not matched to a gene. The germline V gene has CDR1 SGHTA and CDR2 FQGTGA. CDR3 length: 16 residues. The CDR3 is CASSLGTGVAYNEQFF. The CDR3 DNA reads as TGTGCCAGCAGCTTAGGGACAGGGGTTGCCTACAATGAGCAGTTCTTC.

The V and J genes are TRBV20-1 and TRBJ2-3, with 8 bases matching TRBD2. This CDR3 has 18 residues. Germline lookup yields CDR1 DFQATT and CDR2 SNEGSKA (reference sequence). The junction had 15 bases not matched to a gene; V was cut back by 4 bases and J by 0 bases. The CDR3 sequence is CSAKGGTSGGASTDTQYF. In nucleotides, the CDR3 is TGCAGTGCTAAAGGCGGTACTAGCGGAGGAGCTAGCACAGATACGCAGTATTTT.

This clonotype was recorded at least ten times. The V gene is TRBV12-3 or TRBV12-4, the J gene TRBJ2-1; possibly TRBD1 or TRBD2 for D (5 bases each). There are 13 residues in the CDR3. DNA of the CDR3: TGTGGCTCACGGACCTGGGGGATCGATGAGCAGTTCTTC. Translated: CGSRTWGIDEQFF.

V usage is TRBV6-1 and J usage is TRBJ1-1; D possibly corresponds to TRBD1 (6 bases). Trimming took 0 bases from V and 0 from J, leaving 11 bases between them. The CDR3 extends over 16 amino acids. Germline CDR1 MNHNS, CDR2 SASEGT. Written as DNA, the CDR3 is TGTGCCAGCAGTGAAGCATCTCAGGGGCTGAACACTGAAGCTTTCTTT. The encoded protein is CASSEASQGLNTEAFF.

The rearrangement uses TRBV9 and TRBJ1-3, with unresolved D. V was clipped by 7 bases and J by 0 bases, with 20 bases between them. Looked up from germline, CDR1 is SGDLS and CDR2 is YYNGEE. This CDR3 has 17 residues. CDR3 protein: CASCCRSSKSSGNTIYF. The CDR3 DNA reads TGTGCCAGCTGTTGTAGGTCTTCCAAGTCCTCTGGAAACACCATATATTTT.

The rearrangement links TRBV7-2 to TRBJ2-5; 7 bases agree with TRBD2. V was pared by 2 bases and J by 2 bases, with 8 bases of the junction left unmatched. The CDR3 consists of 16 residues. Germline V CDR1 and CDR2: SGHTA, FQGNSA. DNA for the CDR3: TGTGCCAGCAGCTTATGGGCGGGAGAAGGGCAAGAGACCCAGTACTTC. Translating it yields CASSLWAGEGQETQYF.

This sequence joins TRBV18 and TRBJ2-1; tentatively, D is TRBD1 or TRBD2 (5 bases each). The CDR3 consists of 14 residues. Trimming removed 3 bases from V and 15 bases from J, with 21 bases in between. Germline values: CDR1 KGHSH, CDR2 LQKENI. CDR3 region: CASSPPGPGTPRFF. In DNA form, the CDR3 reads TGTGCCAGCTCACCGCCGGGACCGGGGACCCCGCGGTTCTTC.

The chain combines TRBV11-2 with TRBJ2-1, with a weak D call TRBD2 (5 bases). V was pared by 0 bases and J by 10 bases, with 25 bases between. CDR1 is SGHAT and CDR2 is FQNNGV in the germline V gene. The CDR3 covers 18 residues. CDR3 residues: CASSLDGFGSVRLGEQFF. The DNA for the CDR3 is TGTGCCAGCAGCTTAGATGGGTTTGGGAGCGTGAGATTGGGGGAGCAGTTCTTC.

This rearrangement joins TRBV28 to TRBJ2-7, with TRBD2 matching 10 bases. Trimming removed 6 bases from V and 3 bases from J; junction bases left unmatched: 5. The CDR3 is 14 residues long. Germline assignment: CDR1 MDHEN and CDR2 SYDVKM. The CDR3 protein is CASRLAGGLYEQYF. CDR3 in DNA: TGTGCCAGCAGGTTAGCGGGAGGCCTCTACGAGCAGTACTTC.

This clonotype was picked up a small number of times. This chain connects TRBV6-1 to TRBJ1-6; tentatively, D is TRBD1 (5 bases). This CDR3 contains 14 residues. The germline gives CDR1 MNHNS, CDR2 SASEGT. The V end lost 2 bases, the J end lost 10 bases, and 12 bases lay between the germline ends. This CDR3 is CASSETRVWSPLHF. DNA of the CDR3: TGTGCCAGCAGTGAAACCAGGGTTTGGTCACCCCTCCACTTT.

The chain is built from TRBV12-3 or TRBV12-4 and TRBJ1-5, with D maybe TRBD1 (5 bases). The CDR3 sequence is 14 residues long. V was clipped by 6 bases and J by 2 bases, with 11 bases between them. CDR3 DNA: TGTGCCAGCAGCGACCCGGGGGGCAATCAGCCCCAGCATTTT. Amino acids: CASSDPGGNQPQHF.

This sequence joins TRBV11-2 and TRBJ2-3; 7 bases agree with TRBD1. CDR3 length equals 16 residues. Per germline, CDR1 SGHAT and CDR2 FQNNGV. After removal of 2 bases from V and 2 bases from J, the junction contained 7 bases not matched to a gene. The CDR3 DNA reads as TGTGCCAGCAGCTTACAGACCGGGACAGTCACAGATACGCAGTATTTT. It encodes CASSLQTGTVTDTQYF.

V usage is TRBV7-8 and J usage is TRBJ2-1, with TRBD2 identical over 7 bases. The CDR3 is 14 amino acids. J gave up 5 bases and V 7 bases, and 8 bases lay outside the gene matches. The germline gives CDR1 SGHVS, CDR2 FQNEAQ. Here the CDR3 DNA reads TGTGCCAGCACCACTAGCGTGAAAAACAATGAGCAGTTCTTC. Its translation: CASTTSVKNNEQFF. The full variable domain, in which reference TRBV7-8 and TRBJ2-1 provide the parts outside the CDR3, is GAGVSQSPRYKVAKRGQDVALRCDPISGHVSLFWYQQALGQGPEFLTYFQNEAQLDKSGLPSDRFFAERPEGSVSTLKIQRTQQEDSAVYLCASTTSVKNNEQFFGPGTRLTVL.